The clone carrying this T cell receptor beta chain occurred once. Antigen: not known. The data are from a study of siplizumab effects on memory and regulatory T cells. Whole-study results and caveats: In siplizumab cultures, the suppressive function of proliferating Tregs remained unconfirmed. Alloreactive clones mapping to unstimulated subsets formed only a minor fraction. Memory cells seemed less diverse than naive T cells, which seemed major alloresponse contributors.

CDR3 length: 14 amino acids. Germline lookup yields CDR1 MNHEY and CDR2 SVGAGI. Trimming took 0 bases from V and 5 from J, leaving 8 bases between them. The data were produced by immunoSEQ multiplex PCR, yet TCRdb's version contains in-frame clones alone and is incomplete. The sample contains some 100,000 clones, around 93% of which appear only once. The clonotype comes from a human donor in good health. The sample consisted of non-Treg CD4+ T cells sorted from blood. The chain uses TRBV6-5 and TRBJ2-1, with a tentative D call TRBD1 (6 bases). CDR3 protein: CASSYSDRNNEQFF. The DNA of the CDR3 is TGTGCCAGCAGTTACTCTGACAGGAACAATGAGCAGTTCTTC.